A selection of T cell receptor beta chains follows, all from one sample in a study of graft-versus-host responses after intestinal transplantation. The antigens of these receptors remain unknown. Clones were sequenced by immunoSEQ multiplex PCR, and TCRdb holds only the in-frame ones, with some missing. The sample comprises 90,000 to 130,000 clones, around 94% of which are singletons, and 1.2% rests with the top ten. The specimen comprised unstimulated CD8+ T cells sorted from spleen or lymph node cells, sampled before transplant. The receptors shown here come from a human donor who was the organ donor for an intestinal transplant. Each CDR3 is given with its conserved first and last residue. The D gene is left open where the match is weak. Expanded clones are given a class, and other clones once, few, many or no size at all.

size: .
J: TRBJ2-7
length: 12
D: .
V: TRBV7-2
DNA: TGTGCCAGCAGCTGGGACTTCTACGAGCAGTACTTC
CDR3: CASSWDFYEQYF

size: .
J: TRBJ2-2
length: 14
D: .
V: TRBV7-6
DNA: TGTGCCAGCAGCTTACTAGCGAACACCGGGGAGCTGTTTTTT
CDR3: CASSLLANTGELFF

size: .
J: TRBJ2-3
length: 14
D: .
V: TRBV28
DNA: TGTGCCAGCAGCCCAGGGGCAGGGTCAGATACGCAGTATTTT
CDR3: CASSPGAGSDTQYF

size: .
J: TRBJ2-7
length: 14
D: .
V: TRBV28
DNA: TGTGCCAGCAGTTTTTGGCAGGGATCTAACGAGCAGTACTTC
CDR3: CASSFWQGSNEQYF

size: .
J: TRBJ1-3
length: 15
D: .
V: TRBV7-6
DNA: TGTGCCAGCAGCAGCCGCATCGCCTCTGGAAACACCATATATTTT
CDR3: CASSSRIASGNTIYF

size: .
J: TRBJ2-5
length: 12
D: .
V: TRBV11-2
DNA: TGTGCCAGCAGCTTATCAGGACCCAACCCTTACTTC
CDR3: CASSLSGPNPYF

size: .
J: TRBJ1-1
length: 14
D: .
V: TRBV7-9
DNA: TGTGCCAGCAGCCCGACGGCAATGAACACTGAAGCTTTCTTT
CDR3: CASSPTAMNTEAFF

size: .
J: TRBJ2-5
length: 12
D: .
V: TRBV7-9
DNA: TGTGCCAGCGGCAGGAAACAAGAGACCCAGTACTTC
CDR3: CASGRKQETQYF

size: .
J: TRBJ2-7
length: 13
D: .
V: TRBV6-1
DNA: TGTGCCAGCATCCGGGAGAGGGATTACGAGCAGTACTTC
CDR3: CASIRERDYEQYF

size: .
J: TRBJ2-6
length: 19
D: .
V: TRBV4-3
DNA: TGCGCCAGCAGCCCACGCAGACAGAGCACACCGTCTGGGGCCAACGTCCTGACTTTC
CDR3: CASSPRRQSTPSGANVLTF

size: .
J: TRBJ2-3
length: 16
D: .
V: TRBV25-1
DNA: TGTGCCAGCAGTGGCCTAGCAGCGATTGGCACAGATACGCAGTATTTT
CDR3: CASSGLAAIGTDTQYF

size: .
J: TRBJ1-1
length: 15
D: TRBD1
V: TRBV4-1
DNA: TGCGCCAGCAGCCAAGGTGGGACAGGGGGCACTGAAGCTTTCTTT
CDR3: CASSQGGTGGTEAFF

size: .
J: TRBJ2-3
length: 20
D: .
V: TRBV4-2
DNA: TGTGCCAGCAGCCAAAAAGTGGGAATGGGAGCGGTATCTAGCACAGATACGCAGTATTTT
CDR3: CASSQKVGMGAVSSTDTQYF

size: .
J: TRBJ2-5
length: 13
D: .
V: TRBV5-4
DNA: TGTGCCAGCAGCCCGGACCCCCAAGAGACCCAGTACTTC
CDR3: CASSPDPQETQYF

size: .
J: TRBJ2-1
length: 16
D: TRBD2
V: TRBV9
DNA: TGTGCCAGCAGCCCCTCACTAGCGGGAGTGTACAATGAGCAGTTCTTC
CDR3: CASSPSLAGVYNEQFF

size: .
J: TRBJ1-3
length: 16
D: TRBD1
V: TRBV9
DNA: TGTGCCAGCAGCGCGCCCGGGACAGGATCTGGAAACACCATATATTTT
CDR3: CASSAPGTGSGNTIYF

size: .
J: TRBJ2-7
length: 13
D: .
V: TRBV4-1
DNA: TGCGCCAGCAGCCAAGTGCCGGGGTACGAGCAGTACTTC
CDR3: CASSQVPGYEQYF

size: few
J: TRBJ2-7
length: 15
D: TRBD2
V: TRBV5-6
DNA: TGTGCCAGCAACCCACTAGCGGGAGGCCCCTACGAGCAGTACTTC
CDR3: CASNPLAGGPYEQYF

size: .
J: TRBJ2-1
length: 16
D: .
V: TRBV2
DNA: TGTGCCAGCAGTGAAGGTTCAGGGAGAGACTACAATGAGCAGTTCTTC
CDR3: CASSEGSGRDYNEQFF

size: .
J: TRBJ2-1
length: 11
D: .
V: TRBV27
DNA: TGTGCCAGCAGTTTATACAATGAGCAGTTCTTC
CDR3: CASSLYNEQFF

size: .
J: TRBJ1-2
length: 16
D: TRBD1
V: TRBV5-1
DNA: TGCGCCAGCAGCTTGGGACAGGGCGAATCCTCCTATGGCTACACCTTC
CDR3: CASSLGQGESSYGYTF

size: .
J: TRBJ2-3
length: 12
D: TRBD1
V: TRBV11-2
DNA: TGTGCCAGCAGCCCCGACAGGGAGACGCAGTATTTT
CDR3: CASSPDRETQYF

size: once
J: TRBJ1-4
length: 12
D: .
V: TRBV7-6
DNA: TGTGCCAGCAGCTTAGGCAATGAAAAACTGTTTTTT
CDR3: CASSLGNEKLFF

size: .
J: TRBJ2-3
length: 14
D: .
V: TRBV9
DNA: TGTGCCAGCAGCGAGGGCAGTGTTTCAGATACGCAGTATTTT
CDR3: CASSEGSVSDTQYF

size: .
J: TRBJ2-7
length: 16
D: .
V: TRBV4-1
DNA: TGCGCCAGCAGCCCAGTGGGGGCCAGCCTAGACTACGAGCAGTACTTC
CDR3: CASSPVGASLDYEQYF

size: .
J: TRBJ1-1
length: 14
D: .
V: TRBV28
DNA: TGTGCCAGCAGTCCACTGGGAGCAAACACTGAAGCTTTCTTT
CDR3: CASSPLGANTEAFF

size: .
J: TRBJ2-7
length: 16
D: TRBD2
V: TRBV4-1
DNA: TGCGCCAGCAGCCAAGATGCGGCCCTAGCGGGTTACGAGCAGTACTTC
CDR3: CASSQDAALAGYEQYF

size: .
J: TRBJ2-5
length: 14
D: TRBD1
V: TRBV6-1
DNA: TGTGCCAGCAGTGTATGGGACAGGGCGGAGACCCAGTACTTC
CDR3: CASSVWDRAETQYF

size: .
J: TRBJ2-3
length: 16
D: .
V: TRBV7-6
DNA: TGTGCCAGCAGCTTAAGTGCGGGCCAGGTCACAGATACGCAGTATTTT
CDR3: CASSLSAGQVTDTQYF

size: .
J: TRBJ1-5
length: 15
D: .
V: TRBV6-1
DNA: TGTGCCAGCAGTGAAGATACAGGTGACTATCAGCCCCAGCATTTT
CDR3: CASSEDTGDYQPQHF

size: .
J: TRBJ1-3
length: 12
D: .
V: TRBV7-3
DNA: TGTGCCAGCAGCTTATCGACAGGCCCCCTATATTTT
CDR3: CASSLSTGPLYF

size: .
J: TRBJ2-3
length: 20
D: TRBD2
V: TRBV28
DNA: TGTGCCAGCAGTTTTCACCGGACTAGCGGGAGTGGTACGGGCACAGATACGCAGTATTTT
CDR3: CASSFHRTSGSGTGTDTQYF

size: .
J: TRBJ2-5
length: 14
D: .
V: TRBV7-8
DNA: TGTGCCAGCAGCTTAGGTCCCCCCGGGGAGACCCAGTACTTC
CDR3: CASSLGPPGETQYF

size: .
J: TRBJ1-2
length: 13
D: .
V: TRBV7-8
DNA: TGTGCCAGCAGCCCGGGGGGCGCCGATGGCTACACCTTC
CDR3: CASSPGGADGYTF

size: .
J: TRBJ1-2
length: 15
D: TRBD1
V: TRBV7-9
DNA: TGTGCCAGCAGCCACGAGGGACAGAGGGACTATGGCTACACCTTC
CDR3: CASSHEGQRDYGYTF

size: .
J: TRBJ1-1
length: 15
D: .
V: TRBV7-8
DNA: TGTGCCAGCAGCCCGAGAGGAACCGACGGAACTGAAGCTTTCTTT
CDR3: CASSPRGTDGTEAFF

size: .
J: TRBJ1-4
length: 14
D: .
V: TRBV28
DNA: TGTGCCAGCAGTTTAGGGCAGCCTAATGAAAAACTGTTTTTT
CDR3: CASSLGQPNEKLFF

size: .
J: TRBJ1-6
length: 13
D: .
V: TRBV30
DNA: TGTGCCTGGAGTGTAACGGGGGGATCACCCCTCCACTTT
CDR3: CAWSVTGGSPLHF

size: once
J: TRBJ2-3
length: 20
D: TRBD2
V: TRBV10-3
DNA: TGTGCCATCAGTGAGTCGCCGATCCAAGTCCAGCGGGACTCACAATATACGCAGTATTTT
CDR3: CAISESPIQVQRDSQYTQYF

size: .
J: TRBJ2-1
length: 17
D: TRBD2
V: TRBV4-3
DNA: TGCGCCAGCAGCCAAGAACTAGGAGCGGGAGGGCCGGGTAGTCGGTTCTTC
CDR3: CASSQELGAGGPGSRFF

size: once
J: TRBJ2-5
length: 14
D: TRBD1
V: TRBV9
DNA: TGTGCCAGCAGCGTAGGGGACAGGGGGCTAAGGCAGTACTTC
CDR3: CASSVGDRGLRQYF

size: .
J: TRBJ1-2
length: 14
D: TRBD1
V: TRBV7-2
DNA: TGTGCCAGCAGCACAACAAGCGGACAGGATGGCTACACCTTC
CDR3: CASSTTSGQDGYTF